Below, 2 T cell receptor beta chains from the same sample are listed, as sequenced in a study of blood T cells in healthy people across ages. Primers used in a second PCR of roughly 6 to 12 cycles were a sample-barcoded 5' primer and a J-beta primer mix. MiXCR, run by TCRdb on the 5' RACE reads, gives a single entry per CDR3 protein. The table has about 1.8 million distinct CDR3 sequences, less than 50% seen once. Sequenced sample: blood. The receptor source for this set is a woman aged 40 to 55 in good health.

The chain recombines TRBV21-1 with TRBJ2-5; the D call in the table, TRBD1, was not verified against the DNA. TRBV21-1 is assigned pseudogene status. CDR3 length: 14 amino acids. CDR3 residues: CASPPEQVGETQYF. The DNA for the CDR3 is TGTGCCAGCCCGCCGGAACAGGTGGGGGAGACCCAGTACTTC.

This chain joins TRBV29-1 and TRBJ2-1, with a weak D call TRBD2 (7 bases). Germline V gene sequence: CDR1 SQVTM, CDR2 ANQGSEA. This CDR3 has 13 residues. Trimming shortened V by 5 bases and J by 0 bases, and 8 bases separated the two germline ends. This CDR3 reads CSVRGGSYNEQFF. The CDR3 region has the DNA TGCAGCGTTAGGGGGGGCTCCTACAATGAGCAGTTCTTC.